The entry that follows covers one T cell receptor beta chain sequence. Its antigen remains unknown. Trimming cost V 7 bases and J 3 bases, with 13 bases left between them. There are 15 residues in the CDR3. Germline V gene data show CDR1 as SGHTA and CDR2 as FQGNSA. The sample originates from a study of T cell responses to AZD1222 COVID-19 vaccine. Sequenced by immunoSEQ multiplex PCR; TCRdb stores in-frame clones only, minus some. The top ten clones hold 8% to 9.5% of a sample with roughly 99,000 clones, about 92% of them seen once. General observations from the study: Sampling that yielded the repertoires occurred only after the peak T cell response. Baseline testing showed seropositivity in only 6 or 7 AZD1222 recipients.

The source material was peripheral blood, sampled 28 days after the second AZD1222 dose. The V gene is TRBV7-2, the J gene TRBJ2-6; D assignment may be TRBD1 or TRBD2 (5 bases each). This sequence originates from an adult who received the AZD1222 COVID-19 vaccine. CDR3 in amino acids: CASKSGAGGANVLTF. CDR3 sequence (DNA): TGTGCCAGCAAGTCCGGGGCTGGTGGGGCCAACGTCCTGACTTTC.